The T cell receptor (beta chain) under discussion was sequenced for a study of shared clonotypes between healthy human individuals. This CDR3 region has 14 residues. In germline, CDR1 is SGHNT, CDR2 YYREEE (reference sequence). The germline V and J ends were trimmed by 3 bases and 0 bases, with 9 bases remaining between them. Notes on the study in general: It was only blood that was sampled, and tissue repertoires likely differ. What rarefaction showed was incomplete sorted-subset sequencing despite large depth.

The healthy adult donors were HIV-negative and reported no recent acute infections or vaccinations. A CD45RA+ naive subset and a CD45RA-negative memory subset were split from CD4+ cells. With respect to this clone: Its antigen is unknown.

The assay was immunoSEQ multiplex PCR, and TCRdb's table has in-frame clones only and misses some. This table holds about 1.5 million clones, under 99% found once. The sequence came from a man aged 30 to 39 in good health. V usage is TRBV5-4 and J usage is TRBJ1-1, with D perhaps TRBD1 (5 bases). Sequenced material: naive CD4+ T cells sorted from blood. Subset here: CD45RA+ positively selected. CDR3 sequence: CASSSGRVNTEAFF. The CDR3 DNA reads TGTGCCAGCAGCTCGGGACGTGTGAACACTGAAGCTTTCTTT.